This TCR beta chain derives from a study of blood T cell repertoires in COVID-19 (dated by TCRdb to 2018 to 2021). A note on the overall study: Samples covering the acute and convalescent phases of COVID-19 were provided by collaborators in the United States, Italy and Spain. The prospective study material was composed of cDNA or gDNA derived from T cells, B-cell-depleted T cells, or PBMCs. Deeply sampled blood TCRbeta repertoires from subjects exposed to, actively infected with, or recovered from COVID-19 were included in the dataset. The repertoires were released in a freely available public database intended as a resource for research on the immune response to SARS-CoV-2. The samples were drawn from the first 160 participants of the ongoing ImmuneRACE study and from over a thousand subjects provided by 6 global collaborators. Nearly every sample came with metadata listing a de-identified subject ID, COVID-19 status, age in years and sex. Where available, HLA class I and class II types were taken from metadata supplied by the sample provider and were not determined by assay-based typing.

The study at large found these results: How much clinical and demographic metadata was included differed by source and by participant, and the metadata was provided uncurated.

Enrolling through a virtual design, the prospective study's participants ranged in age from roughly 18 to 95 years and lived across some 23 United States geographic areas. Cohort assignment in the prospective study relied on participant-reported clinical history from a screening survey and a study questionnaire. Recovered participants in ImmuneRACE Cohort 3 were defined by two consecutive negative NP/OP PCR tests, clearance by a healthcare professional, or resolution of symptoms. Each participant in the prospective study had whole blood, serum and a nasopharyngeal or oropharyngeal swab collected by mobile phlebotomists. Prospective study participants could optionally give additional blood draws and questionnaires over a roughly two-month period. Prospective study blood samples were shipped either frozen or at room temperature before DNA extraction. TCRbeta CDR3 regions were amplified from genomic DNA by means of the immunoSEQ Assay, a bias-controlled multiplex PCR. The original pipeline was this. The number of nucleated cells in each sample was estimated by amplification of reference gene primers within the assay. To quantify the absolute abundance of each unique TCRbeta CDR3 rearrangement, sequence reads were collapsed and filtered. For each sample, productive Simpson clonality was calculated as the square root of Simpson's diversity index over productive rearrangements. TCRdb holds this immuneACCESS table with in-frame rearrangements only. Some clones are missing; in checked studies, unresolved V genes explain under half, and the rest has no known cause. The V and J calls and clone size are taken from that table; D and trimming were inferred from the DNA. The sample table holds 260,000 or so clones, of which under 90% were seen once. 15% to 19% of the sample is held by the ten biggest clonotypes.

CDR1 is given as SGHKS and CDR2 as YYEKEE, both from the germline V gene (reference sequence). V is shortened by 0 bases, J by 0 bases, and the region joining them spans 11 bases. The CDR3, cysteine through phenylalanine, is 16 amino acids long. Solely the CDR3 DNA is kept, with 48 bases framed from the first base. On this clone: Its antigen is still unknown. No base quality information exists; no much larger clone differs at one position.

This sequence uses TRBV5-5 and TRBJ2-3; perhaps TRBD2 is the D gene, with 5 bases matching. Sequenced material: PBMCs or T cells enriched from blood (not recorded which). The sequence came from a man aged 18 to 29 who had recovered from COVID-19. The DNA sequence is given as TGTGCCAGCAGCTTGGCGGACTTCGCTAGCACAGATACGCAGTATTTT. It is translated as CASSLADFASTDTQYF.